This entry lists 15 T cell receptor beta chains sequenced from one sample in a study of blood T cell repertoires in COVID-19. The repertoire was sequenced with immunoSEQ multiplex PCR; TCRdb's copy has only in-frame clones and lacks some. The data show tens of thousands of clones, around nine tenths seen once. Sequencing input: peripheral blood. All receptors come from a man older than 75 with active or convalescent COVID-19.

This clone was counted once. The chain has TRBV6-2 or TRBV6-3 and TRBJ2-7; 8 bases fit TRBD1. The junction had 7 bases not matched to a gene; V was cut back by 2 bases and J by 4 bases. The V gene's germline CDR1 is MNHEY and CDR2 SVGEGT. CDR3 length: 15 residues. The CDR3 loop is CASSYEDRALYEQYF. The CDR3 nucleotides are TGTGCCAGCAGTTACGAGGACAGGGCTTTGTACGAGCAGTACTTC.

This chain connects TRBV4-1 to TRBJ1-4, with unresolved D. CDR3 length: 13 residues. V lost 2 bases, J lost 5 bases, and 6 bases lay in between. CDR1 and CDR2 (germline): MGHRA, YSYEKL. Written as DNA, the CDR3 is TGCGCCAGCAGCCAATCCCCGAATGAAAAACTGTTTTTT. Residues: CASSQSPNEKLFF.

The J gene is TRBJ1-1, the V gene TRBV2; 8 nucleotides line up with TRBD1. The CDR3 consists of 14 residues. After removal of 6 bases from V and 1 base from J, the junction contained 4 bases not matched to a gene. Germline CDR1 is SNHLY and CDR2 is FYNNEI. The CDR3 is CASRPRGQNTEAFF. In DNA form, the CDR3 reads TGTGCCAGCAGACCCAGGGGGCAGAACACTGAAGCTTTCTTT.

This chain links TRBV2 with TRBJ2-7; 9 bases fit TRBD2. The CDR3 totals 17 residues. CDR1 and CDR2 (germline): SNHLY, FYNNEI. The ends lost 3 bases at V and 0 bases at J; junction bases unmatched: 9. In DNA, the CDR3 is TGTGCCAGCAGTGATGGGGCTAGCGGGACGACCTCCTACGAGCAGTACTTC. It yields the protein CASSDGASGTTSYEQYF.

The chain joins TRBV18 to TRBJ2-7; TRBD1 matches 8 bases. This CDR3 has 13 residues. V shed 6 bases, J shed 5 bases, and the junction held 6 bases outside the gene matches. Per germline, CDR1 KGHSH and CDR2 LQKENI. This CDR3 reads CASSQDRENEQYF. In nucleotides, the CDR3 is TGTGCCAGCTCCCAGGACAGGGAGAACGAGCAGTACTTC.

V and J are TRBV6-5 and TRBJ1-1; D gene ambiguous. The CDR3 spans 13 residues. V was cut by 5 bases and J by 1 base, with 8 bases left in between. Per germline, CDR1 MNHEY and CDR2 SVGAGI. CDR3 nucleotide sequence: TGTGCCAGCAGTAGAACAGAGAACACTGAAGCTTTCTTT. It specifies CASSRTENTEAFF.

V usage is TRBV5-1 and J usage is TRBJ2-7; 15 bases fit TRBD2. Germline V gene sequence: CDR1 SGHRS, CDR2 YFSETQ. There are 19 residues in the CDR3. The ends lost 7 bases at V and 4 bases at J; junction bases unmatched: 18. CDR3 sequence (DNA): TGCGCCAGCTCCCAGGGCTCGGGACTAGCGGGGGGCCCTCCTTACGAGCAGTACTTC. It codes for CASSQGSGLAGGPPYEQYF.

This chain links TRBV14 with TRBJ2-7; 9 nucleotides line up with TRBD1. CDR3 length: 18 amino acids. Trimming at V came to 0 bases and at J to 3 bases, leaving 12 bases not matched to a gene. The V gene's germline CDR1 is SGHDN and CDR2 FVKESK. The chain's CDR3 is CASSQDNWGRDRVYEQYF. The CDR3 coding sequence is TGTGCCAGCAGCCAAGATAACTGGGGAAGGGACAGGGTCTACGAGCAGTACTTC.

In nucleotides, the CDR3 is TGTGCCAGCAGTTACTCCCAGGGAAGCATAGAGACCCAGTACTTC. Protein: CASSYSQGSIETQYF. The chain couples TRBV6-2 or TRBV6-3 to TRBJ2-5; possible D gene TRBD1, 5 bases. The CDR3 is 15 amino acids. The germline gives CDR1 MNHEY, CDR2 SVGEGT. V lost 0 bases and J 4 bases, leaving 12 bases between the germline ends.

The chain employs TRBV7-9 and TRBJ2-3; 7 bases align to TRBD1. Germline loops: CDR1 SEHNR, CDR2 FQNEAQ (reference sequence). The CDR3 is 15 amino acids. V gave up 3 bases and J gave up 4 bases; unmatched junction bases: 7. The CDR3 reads CASSFGQDMADTQYF. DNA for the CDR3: TGTGCCAGCAGCTTTGGACAGGACATGGCAGATACGCAGTATTTT. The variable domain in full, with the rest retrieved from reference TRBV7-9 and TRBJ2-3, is DTGVSQNPRHKITKRGQNVTFRCDPISEHNRLYWYRQTLGQGPEFLTYFQNEAQLEKSRLLSDRFSAERPKGSFSTLEIQRTEQGDSAMYLCASSFGQDMADTQYFGPGTRLTVL.

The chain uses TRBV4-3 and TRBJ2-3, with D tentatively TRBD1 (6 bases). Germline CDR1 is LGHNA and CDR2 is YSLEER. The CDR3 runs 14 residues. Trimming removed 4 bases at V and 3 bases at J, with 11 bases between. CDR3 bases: TGCGCCAGCAGCCCGCGTACAGGGACAGATACGCAGTATTTT. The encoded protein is CASSPRTGTDTQYF.

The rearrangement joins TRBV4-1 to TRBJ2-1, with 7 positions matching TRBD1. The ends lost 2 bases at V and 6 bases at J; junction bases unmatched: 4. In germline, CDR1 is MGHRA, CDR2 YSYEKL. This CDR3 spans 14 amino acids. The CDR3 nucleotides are TGCGCCAGCAGCCAATCCGACAGGGTCAATGAGCAGTTCTTC. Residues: CASSQSDRVNEQFF.

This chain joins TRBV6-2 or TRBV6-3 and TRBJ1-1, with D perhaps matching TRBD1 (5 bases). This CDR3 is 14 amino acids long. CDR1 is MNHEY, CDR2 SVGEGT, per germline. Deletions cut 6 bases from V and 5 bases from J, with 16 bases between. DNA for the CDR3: TGTGCCAGCAGCCGGGGAGGGGTACGGACTGAAGCTTTCTTT. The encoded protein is CASSRGGVRTEAFF.

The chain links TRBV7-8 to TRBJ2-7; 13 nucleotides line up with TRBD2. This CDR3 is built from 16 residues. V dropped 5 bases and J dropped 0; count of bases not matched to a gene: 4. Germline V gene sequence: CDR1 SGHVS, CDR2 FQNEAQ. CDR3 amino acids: CASSLGTSGVSYEQYF. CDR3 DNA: TGTGCCAGCAGCCTCGGGACTAGCGGGGTCTCCTACGAGCAGTACTTC. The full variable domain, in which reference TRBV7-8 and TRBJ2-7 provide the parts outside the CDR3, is GAGVSQSPRYKVAKRGQDVALRCDPISGHVSLFWYQQALGQGPEFLTYFQNEAQLDKSGLPSDRFFAERPEGSVSTLKIQRTQQEDSAVYLCASSLGTSGVSYEQYFGPGTRLTVT.

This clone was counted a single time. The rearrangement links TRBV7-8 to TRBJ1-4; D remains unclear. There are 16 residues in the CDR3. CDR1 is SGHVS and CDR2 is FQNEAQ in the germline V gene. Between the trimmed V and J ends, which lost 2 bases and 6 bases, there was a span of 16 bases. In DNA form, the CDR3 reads TGTGCCAGCAGCTTAACTCCCTGGGTTGAGGATGAAAAACTGTTTTTT. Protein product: CASSLTPWVEDEKLFF.